This T cell receptor (beta chain) derives from a study of technical replicates of blood from several donors. TCRdb's table, derived via immunoSEQ multiplex PCR, lists solely in-frame clones and lacks some. The sample lists around 100,000 clones, about 95% occurring once. This clonotype was sampled from a human donor in good health. The sequencing input was T cells isolated from PBMCs.

CDR3 coding DNA: TGTGCCAGCAGTCCACTAGCGGGAATTCTGGGTGAGCAGTACTTC. It encodes CASSPLAGILGEQYF. The J gene is TRBJ2-7, the V gene TRBV7-2, with 10 bases identical to TRBD2. CDR1 and CDR2 from the germline V gene are SGHTA and FQGNSA. This CDR3 is 15 amino acids long. J was trimmed by 7 bases and V by 6 bases; bases with no gene match: 12.